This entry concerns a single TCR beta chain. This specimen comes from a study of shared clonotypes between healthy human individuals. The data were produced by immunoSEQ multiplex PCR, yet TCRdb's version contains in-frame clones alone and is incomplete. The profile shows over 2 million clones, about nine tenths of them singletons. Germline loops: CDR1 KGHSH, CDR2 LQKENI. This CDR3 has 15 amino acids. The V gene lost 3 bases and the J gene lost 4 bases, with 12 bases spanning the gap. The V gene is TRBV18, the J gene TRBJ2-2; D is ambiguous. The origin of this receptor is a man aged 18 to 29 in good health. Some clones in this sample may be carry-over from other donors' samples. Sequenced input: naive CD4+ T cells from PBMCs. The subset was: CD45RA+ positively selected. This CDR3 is CASSPLGIATGELFF. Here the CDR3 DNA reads TGTGCCAGCTCACCCCTAGGGATTGCCACCGGGGAGCTGTTTTTT.